The 13 T cell receptor beta chains reported below all come from one sample, sequenced in a study of T-cell memory formation after mild COVID-19. TCRdb analysed the 5' RACE reads with MiXCR anew, one entry per CDR3 protein. The data contain under 70,000 distinct CDR3 sequences, about a tenth of them singletons. Input material: PBMCs or a T cell subset sorted from them (not recorded which). The receptors shown here come from a young man who had mild COVID-19 (a few samples of this study predate the infection). Cell type and time point are not known.

This clonotype was detected ten times or more. The rearrangement uses TRBV5-1 and TRBJ2-5; D perhaps matches TRBD1 (6 bases). In germline, CDR1 is SGHRS, CDR2 YFSETQ. The CDR3 is 15 amino acids. Trimming left V 0 bases short and J 4 bases short, with 13 bases between. The CDR3 DNA follows: TGCGCCAGCAGCTTGGCTTCAGGGGACGGAGAGACCCAGTACTTC. Protein product: CASSLASGDGETQYF.

This rearrangement joins TRBV6-2 or TRBV6-3 to TRBJ1-1, with D tentatively TRBD1 (6 bases). Germline loops: CDR1 MNHEY, CDR2 SVGEGT. V lost 6 bases to trimming and J lost 0 bases, with 14 bases between them. The CDR3 is 15 residues long. The DNA for the CDR3 is TGTGCCAGCAGCGCTCCGGGGGCACTGAACACTGAAGCTTTCTTT. It is translated as CASSAPGALNTEAFF.

This clonotype has a count of ten or more. The gene calls are TRBV12-3 or TRBV12-4 and TRBJ2-3, with D possibly TRBD2 on 6 matching bases. V lost 5 bases, J lost 0 bases, and 12 bases lay in between. This CDR3 contains 15 residues. The CDR3 nucleotides read TGTGCCAGCAGTCCATGGGGGACTAGCACAGATACGCAGTATTTT. Protein sequence: CASSPWGTSTDTQYF.

This clonotype was detected only a few times. The rearrangement joins TRBV23-1 to TRBJ2-7, with a weak D call TRBD1 (5 bases). TRBV23-1 is reported as an ORF; its role is uncertain. This CDR3 spans 11 amino acids. The V and J ends lost 4 bases and 5 bases respectively, with 6 bases between them. The CDR3 loop reads CASSLDNEQYF. CDR3 bases: TGCGCCAGCAGTCTGGACAACGAGCAGTACTTC.

This clonotype was detected only a few times. CDR3 DNA: TGTGCCAGCAGTGAGGTAGTGAACACTGAAGCTTTCTTT. Translation gives CASSEVVNTEAFF. J is TRBJ1-1 and V is TRBV2; no clear D. CDR3 length: 13 amino acids. Germline V gene sequence: CDR1 SNHLY, CDR2 FYNNEI. V was pared by 3 bases and J by 0 bases, with 5 bases between.

This clonotype was found a few times. The rearrangement uses TRBV7-9 and TRBJ2-1; 11 positions match TRBD1. This CDR3 contains 15 residues. Trimming removed 6 bases from V and 8 bases from J; junction bases left unmatched: 9. Germline values: CDR1 SEHNR, CDR2 FQNEAQ (reference sequence). The CDR3 protein is CASSSRDRGRYEQFF. CDR3 DNA: TGTGCCAGCAGTTCCCGGGACAGGGGGAGGTATGAGCAGTTCTTC.

This clonotype was recorded at least ten times. J is TRBJ1-3 and V is TRBV29-1; 8 bases align to TRBD1. The V gene's germline CDR1 is SQVTM and CDR2 ANQGSEA. Trimming removed 7 bases from V and 6 bases from J; junction bases left unmatched: 8. The CDR3 covers 13 residues. The CDR3 DNA follows: TGCAGCGCCGGCGGACAGGGCGCAAACACCATATATTTT. Its protein product is CSAGGQGANTIYF.

The CDR3 loop is CASGPPYEQYV. DNA for the CDR3: TGTGCCAGCGGCCCGCCCTACGAGCAGTACGTC. V is TRBV2 and J is TRBJ2-7; D not certain. The CDR3 sequence is 11 residues long. V dropped 8 bases and J dropped 2 bases, with 7 bases sitting between them. Germline CDR1 is SNHLY and CDR2 is FYNNEI.

V and J are TRBV5-1 and TRBJ2-1; 12 bases agree with TRBD2. The CDR3 has 16 amino acids. The ends lost 4 bases at V and 0 bases at J; junction bases unmatched: 2. Germline CDR1 is SGHRS and CDR2 is YFSETQ. The CDR3 DNA sequence: TGCGCCAGCAGCCCTAGCGGGGGGGCCTCCTACAATGAGCAGTTCTTC. It is translated as CASSPSGGASYNEQFF.

The V call is TRBV12-3 or TRBV12-4, the J call TRBJ2-1; 8 nucleotides align to TRBD1. The CDR3 is 15 residues long. With V trimmed by 6 bases and J by 3 bases, 7 bases remained unmatched. DNA of the CDR3: TGTGCCAGCAGGTCCTCAGGGGGCTACTACAATGAGCAGTTCTTC. It is translated as CASRSSGGYYNEQFF.

This clonotype turned up a few times. V is TRBV7-9 and J is TRBJ2-5; 9 bases map to TRBD2. CDR3 size: 16 residues. Trimming cost V 5 bases and J 5 bases; bases outside gene matches: 12. Germline CDR1 and CDR2: SEHNR and FQNEAQ (reference sequence). CDR3 nucleotide sequence: TGTGCCAGCAGCCTCCTCCTAGCGGGGCCGGCCGAGACCCAGTACTTC. Translation: CASSLLLAGPAETQYF.

The V gene is TRBV7-9, the J gene TRBJ2-1; 8 bases map to TRBD2. V lost 3 bases, J lost 2 bases, and 3 bases stayed unmatched. CDR3 length: 15 amino acids. Germline V gives CDR1 SEHNR, CDR2 FQNEAQ (reference sequence). The CDR3 loop is CASSFRGGPYNEQFF. The CDR3 region has the DNA TGTGCCAGCAGCTTCCGCGGGGGGCCCTACAATGAGCAGTTCTTC.

The gene calls are TRBV3-1 and TRBJ1-3; D possibly corresponds to TRBD1 (5 bases). Deletions cut 3 bases from V and 2 bases from J, with 8 bases between. CDR1 is LGHDT, CDR2 YNNKEL, per germline (reference sequence). The length of the CDR3 is 14 residues. CDR3 coding DNA: TGTGCCAGCAGCCAGGACACCGCTGGAAACACCATATATTTT. It specifies CASSQDTAGNTIYF.